This passage covers 22 T cell receptor beta chains from one sample sequenced in a study of immune cell composition in non-small cell lung cancer. The table came from immunoSEQ multiplex PCR; TCRdb's copy has only in-frame clones and leaves some out. The table records about 4,300 clones, about 80% of them present only once. The sequencing sample was made of lung tumor tissue. The origin of the receptors is a human donor with non-small cell lung cancer.

The chain is built from TRBV9 and TRBJ2-5, with a tentative D call TRBD1 (6 bases). Trimming removed 6 bases at V and 3 bases at J, with 15 bases between. This CDR3 is 14 amino acids long. Germline CDR1 is SGDLS and CDR2 is YYNGEE. The CDR3 DNA sequence: TGTGCCAGCACCACCGGACAGCAGAAAGAGACCCAGTACTTC. Encoded protein: CASTTGQQKETQYF.

The chain employs TRBV27 and TRBJ2-7, with TRBD1 as a possible D gene (5 bases). The CDR3 is made up of 15 amino acids. The germline CDR1 and CDR2 sequences are MNHEY and SMNVEV (reference sequence). Trimming took 5 bases from V and 3 from J, leaving 17 bases between them. DNA of the CDR3: TGTGCCAGCAGTGAAAGCCAGGGTATTGGCTACGAGCAGTACTTC. It encodes CASSESQGIGYEQYF.

The chain employs TRBV7-3 and TRBJ2-7, with D perhaps matching TRBD1 (5 bases). Germline V gene sequence: CDR1 SGHTA, CDR2 FQGTGA. The V end lost 6 bases, the J end lost 3 bases, and 18 bases lay between the germline ends. This CDR3 has 15 residues. The CDR3 spells CASSESQGIGYEQYF. The CDR3 nucleotides are TGTGCCAGCAGTGAAAGCCAGGGTATTGGCTACGAGCAGTACTTC.

This chain joins TRBV28 and TRBJ1-5, with TRBD1 matching 7 bases. After removal of 1 base from V and 6 bases from J, the junction contained 3 bases not matched to a gene. Per the germline V gene, CDR1 is MDHEN and CDR2 is SYDVKM. The CDR3 is 14 residues long. The CDR3 spells CASSLLGGLQPQHF. The CDR3 nucleotides read TGTGCCAGCAGTTTATTAGGGGGCCTTCAGCCCCAGCATTTT.

V and J are TRBV18 and TRBJ1-1; maybe TRBD1 (6 bases). This CDR3 is 15 amino acids long. CDR1 is KGHSH and CDR2 is LQKENI in the germline V gene. The V end was cut by 2 bases, the J end by 2 bases, with 12 bases between. The CDR3 region is CASSPSLDSNTEAFF. The CDR3 DNA sequence: TGTGCCAGCTCACCAAGTCTGGACAGTAACACTGAAGCTTTCTTT.

This rearrangement joins TRBV28 to TRBJ1-1; tentatively, D is TRBD1 (5 bases). The CDR3 runs to 12 residues. The V end lost 2 bases, the J end lost 5 bases, and 6 bases lay between the germline ends. From germline, CDR1 is MDHEN and CDR2 SYDVKM. CDR3 amino acids: CASSLDRTEAFF. The CDR3 bases are TGTGCCAGCAGTTTAGACAGAACTGAAGCTTTCTTT.

This clone was seen a single time. The chain recombines TRBV7-2 with TRBJ2-7; tentative D call: TRBD1 (6 bases). The length of the CDR3 is 14 residues. The V gene's germline CDR1 is SGHTA and CDR2 FQGNSA. V lost 2 bases, J lost 5 bases, and 13 bases lay in between. CDR3 region: CASSLNRVSNEQYF. The CDR3 nucleotides are TGTGCCAGCAGCTTAAACAGGGTTAGCAACGAGCAGTACTTC.

V usage is TRBV19 and J usage is TRBJ1-5; 7 bases are a match to TRBD1. J gave up 6 bases and V 6 bases, and 8 bases lay outside the gene matches. The CDR3 extends over 14 amino acids. Per germline, CDR1 LNHDA and CDR2 SQIVND (reference sequence). The CDR3 nucleotides are TGTGCCAGTAGCCCCGACAGGGTGAGTCAGCCCCAGCATTTT. Residues: CASSPDRVSQPQHF. Full variable domain (rest looked up from reference TRBV19 and TRBJ1-5): DGGITQSPKYLFRKEGQNVTLSCEQNLNHDAMYWYRQDPGQGLRLIYYSQIVNDFQKGDIAEGYSVSREKKESFPLTVTSAQKNPTAFYLCASSPDRVSQPQHFGDGTRLSIL.

This sequence joins TRBV2 and TRBJ2-5; 12 bases fit TRBD2. The length of the CDR3 is 15 residues. V lost 6 bases and J lost 4; bases outside the gene matches: 6. The germline gives CDR1 SNHLY, CDR2 FYNNEI. The CDR3 DNA reads as TGTGCCAGCAGGGAGGCTAGCGGGGGGGGAGAGACCCAGTACTTC. Protein product: CASREASGGGETQYF.

J is TRBJ2-5 and V is TRBV7-7, with 10 bases identical to TRBD2. The germline CDR1 and CDR2 sequences are SSHAT and FNYEAQ (reference sequence). The CDR3 runs to 16 residues. Trimming removed 5 bases from V and 5 bases from J; junction bases left unmatched: 11. CDR3 nucleotide sequence: TGTGCCAGCAGCCCCGTAGCGGGGGGTGCCGGTGAGACCCAGTACTTC. As protein: CASSPVAGGAGETQYF.

The rearrangement links TRBV30 to TRBJ1-1, with TRBD1 matching over 10 bases. The germline V gene has CDR1 GTSNPN and CDR2 SVGIG (reference sequence). The CDR3 runs to 16 residues. The trim removed 2 bases at V and 3 bases at J, leaving 9 bases unmatched. Here the CDR3 reads CAWSTGTGVRDTEAFF. The CDR3 DNA sequence: TGTGCCTGGAGTACCGGGACAGGGGTTAGGGACACTGAAGCTTTCTTT. Based on the CDR3 plus reference TRBV30 and TRBJ1-1, the full variable domain is SQTIHQWPATLVQPVGSPLSLECTVEGTSNPNLYWYRQAAGRGLQLLFYSVGIGQISSEVPQNLSASRPQDRQFILSSKKLLLSDSGFYLCAWSTGTGVRDTEAFFGQGTRLTVV.

In this sample, this clone turned up a few times. The J gene is TRBJ1-5, the V gene TRBV19; a possible D gene is TRBD1 (6 bases). Germline CDR1 reads LNHDA; CDR2 reads SQIVND (reference sequence). V shed 5 bases and J shed 0 bases, with 11 bases lying between them. The CDR3 length is 15 residues. DNA for the CDR3: TGTGCCAGTAGTCTTTGGGGGCCTAGCAATCAGCCCCAGCATTTT. Protein sequence: CASSLWGPSNQPQHF.

This chain joins TRBV4-3 and TRBJ1-6; D call uncertain. CDR3 length equals 15 residues. From germline, CDR1 is LGHNA and CDR2 YSLEER. Trimming took off 1 base at V and 7 bases at J, with 11 bases between the two ends. CDR3: CASSQARDWNSPLHF. For the CDR3, the DNA is TGCGCCAGCAGCCAAGCGCGAGACTGGAATTCACCCCTCCACTTT.

This clone was observed a handful of times. The gene calls are TRBV5-6 and TRBJ2-5, with D maybe TRBD1 (5 bases). V lost 1 base to trimming and J lost 1 base, with 11 bases between them. CDR3 length: 15 amino acids. Germline V gene data show CDR1 as SGHDT and CDR2 as YYEEEE. The CDR3 loop reads CASSLYDRTQETQYF. The DNA for the CDR3 is TGTGCCAGCAGCTTGTACGACAGAACCCAAGAGACCCAGTACTTC.

This rearrangement joins TRBV30 to TRBJ2-7, with a tentative D call TRBD1 (6 bases). Germline loops: CDR1 GTSNPN, CDR2 SVGIG (reference sequence). This CDR3 is built from 12 residues. The CDR3 sequence: CAGKTGPREQYF. DNA for the CDR3: TGTGCGGGGAAGACAGGACCAAGGGAGCAGTACTTC.

This clone qualifies as hyperexpanded. This sequence joins TRBV2 and TRBJ2-7; D is possibly TRBD1 (5 bases). The CDR3 runs 15 residues. V lost 2 bases and J 3 bases, leaving 14 bases between the germline ends. Germline loops: CDR1 SNHLY, CDR2 FYNNEI. CDR3: CASSESQGIGYEQYF. Here the CDR3 DNA reads TGTGCCAGCAGTGAAAGCCAGGGTATTGGCTACGAGCAGTACTTC.

This clone rates as medium-sized. The V call is TRBV5-6, the J call TRBJ1-2; D possibly corresponds to TRBD1 (5 bases). Germline-derived CDR1 and CDR2 are SGHDT and YYEEEE. Trimming pared 1 base from V and 3 bases from J, leaving 13 bases between. CDR3 length equals 15 residues. The CDR3 DNA reads as TGTGCCAGCAGCTTGTTCGGGGGGTTGGACTATGGCTACACCTTC. Protein product: CASSLFGGLDYGYTF.

The chain carries TRBV11-3 and TRBJ1-6; 7 bases match TRBD1. Trimming cost V 4 bases and J 7 bases; bases outside gene matches: 4. Germline V CDR1 and CDR2: SGHNT, YENEEA. This CDR3 is 14 amino acids long. CDR3 in DNA: TGTGCCAGCAGCTCAGGGACAGCAAATTCACCCCTCCACTTT. Its protein product is CASSSGTANSPLHF.

This clone was detected a few times. The chain combines TRBV5-8 with TRBJ1-1; TRBD1 matches at 9 bases. The CDR3 sequence is 16 residues long. Germline assignment: CDR1 SGHTS and CDR2 YDEGEE. Unmatched junction bases numbered 7, after V lost 3 bases and J lost 1 base. The CDR3 DNA is TGTGCCAGCAGCTCGGGACAGGGAAGGGGGAACACTGAAGCTTTCTTT. It translates to CASSSGQGRGNTEAFF.

V is TRBV6-1 and J is TRBJ2-1; 9 bases fit TRBD2. After removal of 4 bases from V and 4 bases from J, the junction contained 8 bases not matched to a gene. The CDR3 loop spans 16 amino acids. CDR1 MNHNS and CDR2 SASEGT come from the germline V gene. For the CDR3, the DNA is TGTGCCAGCAGTGCCTATAGCGGGAGTTCATACAATGAGCAGTTCTTC. Protein product: CASSAYSGSSYNEQFF.

This clone was seen once. This rearrangement joins TRBV10-3 to TRBJ2-4; D remains unclear. Germline values: CDR1 ENHRY, CDR2 SYGVKD. The length of the CDR3 is 14 residues. The ends were cut back, 3 bases at V and 5 bases at J, with 11 bases in the middle. The CDR3 sequence is CAISEPEVQNIQYF. The CDR3 nucleotides read TGTGCCATCAGTGAACCCGAGGTCCAAAACATTCAGTACTTC.

The rearrangement links TRBV28 to TRBJ1-1, with TRBD1 identical over 7 bases. The length of the CDR3 is 16 residues. V shed 2 bases and J 1 base; nucleotides not matched to a gene: 7. CDR1 and CDR2 (germline): MDHEN, SYDVKM. The CDR3: CASSLVNRGPNTEAFF. CDR3 in DNA: TGTGCCAGCAGTTTAGTTAACAGGGGCCCGAACACTGAAGCTTTCTTT. The whole variable domain, remainder taken from reference TRBV28 and TRBJ1-1, is DVKVTQSSRYLVKRTGEKVFLECVQDMDHENMFWYRQDPGLGLRLIYFSYDVKMKEKGDIPEGYSVSREKKERFSLILESASTNQTSMYLCASSLVNRGPNTEAFFGQGTRLTVV.